These 31 T cell receptor beta chains share one sample of origin, sequenced in a study of spatial heterogeneity in lung cancer (dated by TCRdb to about 2019). What this sample's time point label stands for: sample taken at primary tumor resection. For TCR sequencing, whole RNA was extracted from tumor and nontumor lung tissue, or from cryopreserved PBMC samples, and no cell sorting was done. Preparation of the library involved 5' RACE. Sequencer: NextSeq 500. In-frame beta chains were kept once TCRdb had trimmed the public reads at Q25 with fastp and called clones with MiXCR. Every entry covers one CDR3 protein and lists the most common genes and DNA from its rows. This sample gives about 85,000 distinct CDR3 sequences in total; about a fifth of them show up just once. The leading ten clones occupy 5% to 8% of the sample. This material consisted of PBMCs, taken at surgery. The receptors derive from a male donor with early-stage non-small cell lung cancer.

The rearrangement links TRBV9 to TRBJ2-7; 8 bases agree with TRBD2. The V gene's germline CDR1 is SGDLS and CDR2 YYNGEE. The CDR3 is 17 amino acids. With V trimmed by 2 bases and J by 0 bases, 10 bases remained unmatched. CDR3 protein: CASSVNPLAGLSYEQYF. DNA for the CDR3: TGTGCCAGCAGCGTCAACCCCCTAGCGGGCCTCTCCTACGAGCAGTACTTC. The full variable domain, its missing parts supplied by reference TRBV9 and TRBJ2-7, is DSGVTQTPKHLITATGQRVTLRCSPRSGDLSVYWYQQSLDQGLQFLIQYYNGEERAKGNILERFSAQQFPDLHSELNLSSLELGDSALYFCASSVNPLAGLSYEQYFGPGTRLTVT.

The rearrangement links TRBV11-2 to TRBJ2-3; no definite D call. The V end was cut by 7 bases, the J end by 1 base, with 15 bases between. This CDR3 has 15 residues. Germline CDR1 reads SGHAT; CDR2 reads FQNNGV. CDR3 bases: TGTGCCAGCACCCAATGGTGGGTGGGCACAGATACGCAGTATTTT. It encodes CASTQWWVGTDTQYF.

This clonotype was seen more than once but under ten times. The V call is TRBV9, the J call TRBJ2-1; 8 bases match TRBD1. The ends lost 4 bases at V and 7 bases at J; junction bases unmatched: 13. Germline loops: CDR1 SGDLS, CDR2 YYNGEE. This CDR3 has 16 amino acids. The CDR3 DNA reads TGTGCCAGCAGCCACCGGGACAGGAGCCCTAGGAATGAGCAGTTCTTC. Its translation is CASSHRDRSPRNEQFF.

This clonotype was seen more than once but under ten times. V is TRBV29-1 and J is TRBJ2-7; maybe TRBD2 (8 bases). The CDR3 is 15 amino acids. Germline CDR1 is SQVTM and CDR2 is ANQGSEA. The V end was cut by 6 bases, the J end by 5 bases, with 23 bases between. The DNA for the CDR3 is TGCAGCGTCCGACGGGGGGGAGACAGGGTGGACGAGCAGTACTTC. It yields the protein CSVRRGGDRVDEQYF.

This clonotype occurred a few times. The V gene is TRBV7-2, the J gene TRBJ2-7; D gene ambiguous. CDR3 length: 14 residues. Germline CDR1 reads SGHTA; CDR2 reads FQGNSA. Trimming pared 5 bases from V and 7 bases from J, leaving 18 bases between. The CDR3 sequence: CASSLSPGAPEQYF. CDR3 nucleotides: TGTGCCAGCAGCCTAAGCCCGGGTGCTCCGGAGCAGTACTTC.

This clonotype was picked up many times. V and J are TRBV10-3 and TRBJ2-3; D not certain. The ends were cut back, 4 bases at V and 11 bases at J, with 10 bases in the middle. The CDR3 totals 11 residues. The germline V gene has CDR1 ENHRY and CDR2 SYGVKD. The CDR3 nucleotides read TGTGCCATCAGTGGGACGTCTGAGCAGTATTTT. Protein sequence: CAISGTSEQYF.

This clonotype was counted only a few times. The V gene is TRBV28, the J gene TRBJ2-7, with 11 positions matching TRBD2. The germline gives CDR1 MDHEN, CDR2 SYDVKM. The V gene end was trimmed by 3 bases and the J gene end by 1 base; junction bases not matched to a gene: 8. The CDR3 loop spans 17 amino acids. The CDR3, as DNA: TGTGCCAGCAGTTTCACTAGCGGGAGCCCACGGTCCTACGAGCAGTACTTC. Protein sequence: CASSFTSGSPRSYEQYF.

This clonotype was counted ten times or more. The chain recombines TRBV4-3 with TRBJ2-1; D may match TRBD1 or TRBD2 (5 bases each). Germline V lookup: CDR1 LGHNA, CDR2 YSLEER. This CDR3 has 13 residues. Deletions cut 0 bases from V and 8 bases from J, with 8 bases between. The DNA for the CDR3 is TGCGCCAGCAGCCAAGAAGAGGGGTATGAGCAGTTCTTC. Its translation: CASSQEEGYEQFF.

The rearrangement links TRBV27 to TRBJ1-1; no clear D. Germline CDR1 and CDR2: MNHEY and SMNVEV (reference sequence). Trimming pared 0 bases from V and 4 bases from J, leaving 9 bases between. This CDR3 has 14 residues. CDR3 sequence reads: CASSLSGVATEAFF. CDR3 nucleotides: TGTGCCAGCAGTTTATCTGGGGTGGCCACTGAAGCTTTCTTT.

The chain has TRBV9 and TRBJ2-3; D is uncertain. CDR1 is SGDLS and CDR2 is YYNGEE in the germline V gene. V dropped 1 base and J dropped 4 bases, with 13 bases sitting between them. The CDR3 is made up of 15 amino acids. The CDR3 bases are TGTGCCAGCAGCGTACGAGGAGTTGGAGCAGATACGCAGTATTTT. The encoded protein is CASSVRGVGADTQYF.

This clonotype was recorded at least ten times. The chain is built from TRBV20-1 and TRBJ2-5, with 8 bases matching TRBD2. Germline CDR1 DFQATT, CDR2 SNEGSKA (reference sequence). Germline trimming cut 6 bases from V and 5 bases from J; bases unmatched to any gene: 8. This CDR3 has 13 residues. CDR3 DNA: TGCAGTGCATACGGGAGGGCCGGGGAGACCCAGTACTTC. Residues: CSAYGRAGETQYF.

The gene calls are TRBV6-6 and TRBJ2-1, with D perhaps TRBD2 (5 bases). Germline assignment: CDR1 MNHNY and CDR2 SVGAGI (reference sequence). With 6 bases removed from V and 9 bases from J, the gap between germline ends came to 12 bases. The CDR3 extends over 12 amino acids. In nucleotides, the CDR3 is TGTGCCAGCAGCCTACTAGGAGCTGAGCAGTTCTTC. It translates to CASSLLGAEQFF.

This clonotype was seen more than once but under ten times. V gene TRBV6-1 combines with J gene TRBJ2-3; 9 bases line up with TRBD1. CDR1 and CDR2 from the germline V gene are MNHNS and SASEGT. This CDR3 is 16 amino acids long. The ends lost 6 bases at V and 2 bases at J; junction bases unmatched: 9. The DNA of the CDR3 is TGTGCCAGCAGAACCTTACAGGGGGCCCTCACAGATACGCAGTATTTT. Encoded protein: CASRTLQGALTDTQYF.

This clonotype came up a few times. The chain is built from TRBV20-1 and TRBJ2-4; TRBD2 matches at 7 bases. The CDR3 totals 15 residues. Germline loops: CDR1 DFQATT, CDR2 SNEGSKA (reference sequence). V was pared by 4 bases and J by 0 bases, with 6 bases of the junction left unmatched. CDR3 sequence reads: CSATRLAVAKNIQYF. The CDR3 DNA reads as TGCAGTGCTACTCGGCTAGCGGTAGCCAAAAACATTCAGTACTTC.

The rearrangement links TRBV27 to TRBJ1-5; D not resolved. Trimming pared 5 bases from V and 0 bases from J, leaving 14 bases between. CDR3 length: 16 amino acids. CDR1 MNHEY and CDR2 SMNVEV come from the germline V gene (reference sequence). Here the CDR3 reads CASSRTGSYSNQPQHF. The DNA of the CDR3 is TGTGCCAGCAGTAGGACGGGCAGCTATAGCAATCAGCCCCAGCATTTT.

The V and J genes are TRBV7-8 and TRBJ2-6; D remains unclear. V gave up 7 bases and J gave up 1 base, with 8 bases separating them. Germline V gene data show CDR1 as SGHVS and CDR2 as FQNEAQ. This CDR3 region has 14 residues. For the CDR3, the DNA is TGTGCCAGCATCGGCGCTTCTGGGGCCAACGTCCTGACTTTC. This encodes CASIGASGANVLTF.

This chain links TRBV5-1 with TRBJ2-3; 8 bases are a match to TRBD2. The junction had 16 bases not matched to a gene; V was cut back by 0 bases and J by 10 bases. Germline-derived CDR1 and CDR2 are SGHRS and YFSETQ. This CDR3 comprises 17 residues. The CDR3 DNA reads as TGCGCCAGCAGCTTGGCCGGATCTAGCGGGTTTGGAGTACCGCAGTATTTT. As protein: CASSLAGSSGFGVPQYF.

V gene TRBV29-1 combines with J gene TRBJ2-7; D gene ambiguous. The CDR3 contains 12 residues. CDR1 and CDR2 from the germline V gene are SQVTM and ANQGSEA. Between the trimmed V and J ends, which lost 0 bases and 12 bases, there was a span of 15 bases. CDR3 protein: CSVEDPPLRRYF. The CDR3 DNA is TGCAGCGTTGAAGATCCCCCTCTACGAAGGTACTTC.

This clonotype was counted once. This may come from a read error, since a much larger clone is one base off. The chain carries TRBV2 and TRBJ2-1; the D gene is possibly TRBD2 (6 bases). The germline gives CDR1 SNHLY, CDR2 FYNNEI. The CDR3 has 15 residues. Here the CDR3 DNA reads TGTGTCAGCCTATTGTCAGTCGGGGGCTACAATGAGCAGTTCTTC. Its protein product is CVSLLSVGGYNEQFF.

In its sample, this clonotype was seen a few times. The chain is built from TRBV7-9 and TRBJ1-6; D ambiguous. V was clipped by 8 bases and J by 0 bases, with 14 bases between them. The CDR3 is made up of 16 amino acids. Per germline, CDR1 SEHNR and CDR2 FQNEAQ (reference sequence). DNA for the CDR3: TGTGCCAGCCGATCGGAGGTTAGCTCCTATAATTCACCCCTCCACTTT. Translating it yields CASRSEVSSYNSPLHF.

This clonotype was picked up a small number of times. The chain combines TRBV14 with TRBJ2-2; tentative D call: TRBD1 (6 bases). CDR3 length equals 16 residues. The germline gives CDR1 SGHDN, CDR2 FVKESK. Trimming pared 4 bases from V and 2 bases from J, leaving 14 bases between. The CDR3 DNA sequence: TGTGCCAGCAGCCTCCCGACAGGACATAACACCGGGGAGCTGTTTTTT. This sequence encodes CASSLPTGHNTGELFF. The entire variable domain, with the rest obtained from reference TRBV14 and TRBJ2-2, is as follows: EAGVTQFPSHSVIEKGQTVTLRCDPISGHDNLYWYRRVMGKEIKFLLHFVKESKQDESGMPNNRFLAERTGGTYSTLKVQPAELEDSGVYFCASSLPTGHNTGELFFGEGSRLTVL.

Remarks on this clonotype: The conserved final phenylalanine or tryptophan is absent from the CDR3, which likely points to a read error. The chain joins TRBV2 to TRBJ1-5, with 7 bases lining up with TRBD1. CDR1 is SNHLY, CDR2 FYNNEI, per germline. This CDR3 is 14 amino acids long. The V gene end was trimmed by 4 bases and the J gene end by 2 bases; junction bases not matched to a gene: 2. The CDR3 protein is CASSGQGGNQPQHL. CDR3 DNA: TGTGCCAGCAGTGGACAGGGTGGCAATCAGCCCCAGCATCTT.

This chain links TRBV19 with TRBJ2-2; maybe TRBD1 (6 bases). Germline lookup yields CDR1 LNHDA and CDR2 SQIVND (reference sequence). The CDR3 covers 14 residues. V shed 5 bases and J shed 5 bases, with 12 bases lying between them. CDR3: CASSPGTRTGELFF. The CDR3 DNA is TGTGCCAGTAGTCCCGGGACAAGGACCGGGGAGCTGTTTTTT.

V gene TRBV5-1 combines with J gene TRBJ2-3; either TRBD1 or TRBD2 may supply D (5 bases each). This CDR3 is 15 amino acids long. The ends were cut back, 2 bases at V and 4 bases at J, with 14 bases in the middle. Germline V gene sequence: CDR1 SGHRS, CDR2 YFSETQ. The CDR3 DNA follows: TGCGCCAGCAGCTTAGTAGGGGACCCGGCAGATACGCAGTATTTT. Amino acids: CASSLVGDPADTQYF.

This clonotype was counted ten times or more. The chain has TRBV27 and TRBJ2-1, with a possible D match to TRBD2 (6 bases). Germline CDR1 is MNHEY and CDR2 is SMNVEV (reference sequence). Trimming shortened V by 6 bases and J by 8 bases, and 17 bases separated the two germline ends. This CDR3 contains 14 residues. The CDR3 bases are TGTGCCAGCAGAATTAGGGACTCTGGCGATGAGCAGTTCTTC. Encoded protein: CASRIRDSGDEQFF.

Sample share makes this clonotype medium-sized. Written as DNA, the CDR3 is TGTGCCAGCAGTTTAGGGGATGGGCAGAAAAACATTCAGTACTTC. It yields the protein CASSLGDGQKNIQYF. The chain combines TRBV12-3 or TRBV12-4 with TRBJ2-4; D gene unclear. CDR3 length equals 15 residues. Trimming took 1 base from V and 4 from J, leaving 11 bases between them.

This rearrangement joins TRBV28 to TRBJ2-3, with D possibly TRBD1 on 5 matching bases. This CDR3 is 15 amino acids long. The V end was cut by 5 bases, the J end by 0 bases, with 12 bases between. The V gene's germline CDR1 is MDHEN and CDR2 SYDVKM. The CDR3 nucleotides are TGTGCCAGCAGTACATGGACACAGAGCACAGATACGCAGTATTTT. This sequence encodes CASSTWTQSTDTQYF. The variable domain in full, completed from reference TRBV28 and TRBJ2-3, reads DVKVTQSSRYLVKRTGEKVFLECVQDMDHENMFWYRQDPGLGLRLIYFSYDVKMKEKGDIPEGYSVSREKKERFSLILESASTNQTSMYLCASSTWTQSTDTQYFGPGTRLTVL.

This clonotype was recorded a few times. The genes are TRBV10-3 and TRBJ2-3; the D gene could be TRBD1 or TRBD2 (5 bases each). The CDR3 is 16 residues long. The germline V gene encodes CDR1 ENHRY and CDR2 SYGVKD. V was shortened by 2 bases and J by 0 bases, with 12 bases between the two germline ends. CDR3 in DNA: TGTGCCATCAGTGAGGGGGACCTCGGCAGCACAGATACGCAGTATTTT. Translation: CAISEGDLGSTDTQYF.

This clonotype has just a few counts. V gene TRBV7-2 combines with J gene TRBJ1-2; D may be TRBD1 (6 bases). The CDR3 sequence is 14 residues long. Germline values: CDR1 SGHTA, CDR2 FQGNSA. V shed 6 bases and J shed 5 bases, with 16 bases lying between them. CDR3 amino acids: CASRTYRDIYGYTF. The CDR3, as DNA: TGTGCCAGCAGAACGTACCGGGACATATATGGCTACACCTTC.

The chain has TRBV19 and TRBJ2-7, with D perhaps matching TRBD2 (5 bases). The CDR3 is made up of 13 amino acids. Germline CDR1 LNHDA, CDR2 SQIVND (reference sequence). V was trimmed by 8 bases and J by 3 bases, leaving 14 bases between them. The chain's CDR3 is CASPRVSYYEQYF. CDR3 in DNA: TGTGCCAGTCCGAGGGTGTCCTACTACGAGCAGTACTTC.

The table lists this clonotype with a few counts. The genes are TRBV6-2 or TRBV6-3 and TRBJ2-7; 9 nucleotides align to TRBD1. Germline-derived CDR1 and CDR2 are MNHEY and SVGEGT. Unmatched junction bases numbered 10, after V lost 6 bases and J lost 4 bases. The CDR3 consists of 15 residues. This CDR3 is CASRQLRTGAYEQYF. Here the CDR3 DNA reads TGTGCCAGCAGACAACTACGGACAGGGGCGTACGAGCAGTACTTC.